A selection of T cell receptor beta chains follows, all from one sample in a study of blood T cells in healthy people across ages. TCRdb re-derived calls from the 5' RACE reads in MiXCR, one entry per CDR3 protein. The sample yields hundreds of thousands of distinct CDR3 sequences, roughly 50% seen once. The sample taken for sequencing was blood. The receptors were sampled from a man in his forties in good health. Both conserved end residues are part of each CDR3.

V: TRBV5-1; length: 16; J: TRBJ2-1; CDR3: CASSPGAAGVQYEQFF
V: TRBV12-3/TRBV12-4; length: 13; J: TRBJ2-1; CDR3: CASSLMRYHEQFF
V: TRBV20-1; length: 17; J: TRBJ2-7; CDR3: CSARPKPRTGVSYEQYF
V: TRBV24-1; length: 16; J: TRBJ2-7; CDR3: CATSPQTGTGLYEQYF
V: TRBV14; length: 14; J: TRBJ2-7; CDR3: CAGSLWQGHYEQYF
V: TRBV15; length: 13; J: TRBJ2-3; CDR3: CATGWQGADTQYF
V: TRBV7-2; length: 15; J: TRBJ2-1; CDR3: CASSRGLAGENEQFF
V: TRBV6-2/TRBV6-3; length: 18; J: TRBJ1-2; CDR3: CASSPNNRDRDRSYGYTF
V: TRBV10-2; length: 14; J: TRBJ2-1; CDR3: CASSGTGAYNEQFF
V: TRBV28; length: 14; J: TRBJ2-7; CDR3: CASSRQGPNYEQYF
V: TRBV6-1; length: 15; J: TRBJ2-1; CDR3: CTSSYPRDQSGEQFF
V: TRBV6-2/TRBV6-3; length: 15; J: TRBJ2-2; CDR3: CASTPWQGNTGELFF
V: TRBV10-3; length: 14; J: TRBJ1-2; CDR3: CAIRPDRTYYGYTF
V: TRBV6-5; length: 17; J: TRBJ2-3; CDR3: CASSSTRTSGPTDTQYF
V: TRBV28; length: 15; J: NA; CDR3: CASSRGGGSYNEQYF
V: TRBV20-1; length: 15; J: TRBJ2-3; CDR3: CSARDWREGTDTQYF
V: TRBV29-1; length: 21; J: TRBJ2-1; CDR3: CSVPPHWTHGRAFTRYNEQFF
V: TRBV30; length: 14; J: TRBJ1-6; CDR3: CAWTDGNYNSPLHF
V: TRBV5-1; length: 13; J: TRBJ2-1; CDR3: CASSPGQGSTQFF
V: TRBV24-1; length: 15; J: TRBJ2-1; CDR3: CATSDLSSGHNEQFF
V: TRBV7-9; length: 16; J: TRBJ2-7; CDR3: CASSLNPGTGEYEQYF
V: TRBV12-3/TRBV12-4; length: 15; J: TRBJ2-1; CDR3: CASSLAYSSINEQFF
V: TRBV20-1; length: 14; J: TRBJ2-1; CDR3: CSAQKYGSYNEQFF
V: TRBV6-5; length: 14; J: TRBJ2-3; CDR3: CASSFEPSTDTQYF
V: TRBV29-1; length: 14; J: TRBJ2-7; CDR3: CSVETGTGGREQYF
V: TRBV4-1; length: 16; J: TRBJ2-7; CDR3: CASSQGYWGQSYEQYF
V: TRBV9; length: 16; J: TRBJ2-7; CDR3: CASSATPGGRSGEQYF
V: TRBV7-2; length: 14; J: TRBJ2-3; CDR3: CASTPEGWADTQYF
V: TRBV20-1; length: 17; J: TRBJ1-2; CDR3: CSARDARIPTGVDGYTF
V: TRBV11-2; length: 15; J: TRBJ2-5; CDR3: CASSLTGGGKETQYF
V: TRBV29-1; length: 15; J: TRBJ2-2; CDR3: CSTSTGTVNTGELFF
V: TRBV15; length: 21; J: TRBJ2-1; CDR3: CATSRGMVEEGAKSSYNEQFF
V: TRBV5-1; length: 15; J: TRBJ2-5; CDR3: CASSPRTTFGETQYF
V: TRBV24-1; length: 14; J: TRBJ1-4; CDR3: CATSDAGPNEKLFF
V: TRBV4-3; length: 19; J: TRBJ2-1; CDR3: CASSQDLAGRVGGYNEQFF
V: TRBV5-5; length: 16; J: TRBJ1-5; CDR3: CASSSSEGSGNQPQHF
V: TRBV20-1; length: 13; J: TRBJ2-1; CDR3: CSARDHLLAEQFF
V: TRBV5-1; length: 14; J: TRBJ2-5; CDR3: CASSPGTVGETQYF
V: TRBV5-6; length: 16; J: TRBJ2-1; CDR3: CASSLAGQRSDNEQFF
V: TRBV6-5; length: 14; J: TRBJ1-2; CDR3: CASSNSQGNYGYTF
V: TRBV28; length: 15; J: TRBJ2-7; CDR3: CASSLGEARSYEQYF
V: TRBV5-5; length: 16; J: TRBJ2-1; CDR3: CASSSFKRESYNEQFF
V: TRBV5-1; length: 15; J: TRBJ2-1; CDR3: CASSLRGGGSNEQFF